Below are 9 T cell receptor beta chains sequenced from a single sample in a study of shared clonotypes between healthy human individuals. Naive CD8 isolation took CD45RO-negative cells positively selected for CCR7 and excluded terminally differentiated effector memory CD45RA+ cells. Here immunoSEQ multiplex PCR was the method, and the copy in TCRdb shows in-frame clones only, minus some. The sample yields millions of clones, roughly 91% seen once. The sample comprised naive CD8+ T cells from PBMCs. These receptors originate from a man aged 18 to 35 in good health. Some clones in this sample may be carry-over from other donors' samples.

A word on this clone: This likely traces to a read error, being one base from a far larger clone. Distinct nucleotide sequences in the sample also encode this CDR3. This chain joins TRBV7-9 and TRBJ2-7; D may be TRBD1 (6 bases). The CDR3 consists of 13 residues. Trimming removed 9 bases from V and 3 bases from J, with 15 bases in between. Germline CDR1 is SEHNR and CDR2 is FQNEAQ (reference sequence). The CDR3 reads CASSPDSNYEQYF. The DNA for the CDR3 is TGTGCCAGTAGCCCGGACAGTAACTACGAGCAGTACTTC.

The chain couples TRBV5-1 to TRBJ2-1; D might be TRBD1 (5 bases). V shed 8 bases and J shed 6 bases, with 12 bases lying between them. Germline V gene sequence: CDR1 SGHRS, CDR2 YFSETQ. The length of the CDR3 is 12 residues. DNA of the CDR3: TGCGCCAGTCGACAGATCAGCAATGAGCAGTTCTTC. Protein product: CASRQISNEQFF. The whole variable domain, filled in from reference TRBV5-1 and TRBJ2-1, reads KAGVTQTPRYLIKTRGQQVTLSCSPISGHRSVSWYQQTPGQGLQFLFEYFSETQRNKGNFPGRFSGRQFSNSRSEMNVSTLELGDSALYLCASRQISNEQFFGPGTRLTVL.

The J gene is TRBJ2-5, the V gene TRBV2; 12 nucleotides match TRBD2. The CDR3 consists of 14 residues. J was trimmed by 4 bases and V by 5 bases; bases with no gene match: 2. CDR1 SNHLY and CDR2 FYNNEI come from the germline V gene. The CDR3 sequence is CASSPGLAGETQYF. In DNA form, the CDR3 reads TGTGCCAGCAGTCCGGGACTAGCGGGAGAGACCCAGTACTTC.

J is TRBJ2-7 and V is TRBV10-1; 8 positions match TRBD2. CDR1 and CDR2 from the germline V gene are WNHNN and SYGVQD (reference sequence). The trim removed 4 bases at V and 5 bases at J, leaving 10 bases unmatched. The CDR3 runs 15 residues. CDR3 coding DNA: TGCGCCAGCAGTGTCACCGGGACTAGAGTAGACGAGCAGTACTTC. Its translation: CASSVTGTRVDEQYF.

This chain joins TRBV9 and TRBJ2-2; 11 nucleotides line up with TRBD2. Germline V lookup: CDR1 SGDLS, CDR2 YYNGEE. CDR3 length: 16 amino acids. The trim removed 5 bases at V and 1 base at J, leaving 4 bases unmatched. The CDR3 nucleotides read TGTGCCAGCAGTGACGGGACTAGCGGGAACACCGGGGAGCTGTTTTTT. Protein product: CASSDGTSGNTGELFF.

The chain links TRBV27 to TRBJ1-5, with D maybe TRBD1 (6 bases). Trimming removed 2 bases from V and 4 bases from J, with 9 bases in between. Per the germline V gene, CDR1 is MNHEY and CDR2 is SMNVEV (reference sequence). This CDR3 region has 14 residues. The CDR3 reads CASSLRQENQPQHF. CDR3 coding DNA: TGTGCCAGCAGTTTACGACAGGAGAATCAGCCCCAGCATTTT.

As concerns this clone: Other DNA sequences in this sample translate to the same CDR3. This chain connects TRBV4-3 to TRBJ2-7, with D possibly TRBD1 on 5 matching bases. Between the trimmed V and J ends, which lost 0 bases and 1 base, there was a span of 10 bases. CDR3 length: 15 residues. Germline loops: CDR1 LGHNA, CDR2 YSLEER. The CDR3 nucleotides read TGCGCCAGCAGCCAAGACAGGGTAGGATCCTACGAGCAGTACTTC. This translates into CASSQDRVGSYEQYF.

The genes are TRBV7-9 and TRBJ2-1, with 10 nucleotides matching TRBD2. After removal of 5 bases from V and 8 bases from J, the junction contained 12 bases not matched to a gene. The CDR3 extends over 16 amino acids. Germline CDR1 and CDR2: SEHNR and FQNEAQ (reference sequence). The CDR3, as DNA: TGTGCCAGCAGCCCGCCGGGACTAGCGCCTTTCCATGAGCAGTTCTTC. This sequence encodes CASSPPGLAPFHEQFF.

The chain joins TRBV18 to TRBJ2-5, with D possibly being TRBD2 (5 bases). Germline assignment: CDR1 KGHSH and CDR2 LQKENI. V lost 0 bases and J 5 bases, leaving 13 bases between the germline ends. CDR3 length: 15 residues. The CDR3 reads CASSPPWGVRETQYF. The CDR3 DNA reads TGTGCCAGCTCACCACCGTGGGGAGTCCGTGAGACCCAGTACTTC.